This entry lists 14 T cell receptor beta chains sequenced from one sample in a study of blood T cell repertoires in COVID-19. Profiled with immunoSEQ multiplex PCR; TCRdb holds only in-frame clones, not every one. The data contain hundreds of thousands of clones, more than 70% of them singletons. The sample was peripheral blood. The receptors originated from a middle-aged woman who had recovered from COVID-19.

The rearrangement joins TRBV9 to TRBJ2-2; 7 bases line up with TRBD2. Trimming took 4 bases from V and 4 from J; bases not matched to a gene: 10. CDR1 is SGDLS, CDR2 YYNGEE, per germline. This CDR3 region has 16 residues. In DNA, the CDR3 is TGTGCCAGCAGCACACAGCTAGCGGAAGTCACCGGGGAGCTGTTTTTT. It yields the protein CASSTQLAEVTGELFF.

This clone came up once. The chain links TRBV6-5 to TRBJ2-4, with no clear D. CDR1 MNHEY and CDR2 SVGAGI come from the germline V gene. Trimming took off 6 bases at V and 0 bases at J, with 12 bases between the two ends. The CDR3 extends over 15 amino acids. In DNA form, the CDR3 reads TGTGCCAGCAGGTCTCCGACTCCAGCCAAAAACATTCAGTACTTC. As protein: CASRSPTPAKNIQYF.

The genes are TRBV10-3 and TRBJ2-3, with D perhaps matching TRBD1 (5 bases). The CDR3 length is 13 residues. Germline CDR1 ENHRY, CDR2 SYGVKD. V lost 10 bases and J 1 base, leaving 12 bases between the germline ends. This CDR3 reads CASRAAGTDTQYF. As DNA, the CDR3 is TGTGCCAGCAGGGCGGCGGGCACAGATACGCAGTATTTT.

The chain links TRBV2 to TRBJ1-3, with a weak D call TRBD1 (6 bases). From germline, CDR1 is SNHLY and CDR2 FYNNEI. Trimming took 3 bases from V and 3 from J, leaving 6 bases between them. The CDR3 runs 13 residues. DNA of the CDR3: TGTGCCAGCAGTGAGACAGGTGGAAACACCATATATTTT. Translated: CASSETGGNTIYF.

V and J are TRBV15 and TRBJ2-1, with TRBD2 matching over 8 bases. This CDR3 has 15 amino acids. The germline gives CDR1 LNHNV, CDR2 YYDKDF (reference sequence). V lost 0 bases and J lost 8; bases outside the gene matches: 6. The CDR3 loop is CATSREVAGWDEQFF. The CDR3 DNA sequence: TGTGCCACCAGCAGAGAGGTAGCGGGATGGGATGAGCAGTTCTTC. Full variable domain (missing parts from reference TRBV15 and TRBJ2-1): DAMVIQNPRYQVTQFGKPVTLSCSQTLNHNVMYWYQQKSSQAPKLLFHYYDKDFNNEADTPDNFQSRRPNTSFCFLDIRSPGLGDTAMYLCATSREVAGWDEQFFGPGTRLTVL.

The gene calls are TRBV10-3 and TRBJ2-2; no clear D gene. The CDR3 length is 11 residues. Germline values: CDR1 ENHRY, CDR2 SYGVKD. Trimming removed 4 bases at V and 7 bases at J, with 4 bases between. The CDR3 protein is CAISGGGELFF. Written as DNA, the CDR3 is TGTGCCATCAGTGGCGGCGGGGAGCTGTTTTTT.

The CDR3 loop is CASSPVGANVLTF. CDR3 bases: TGTGCCAGCAGCCCCGTTGGGGCCAACGTCCTGACTTTC. This chain links TRBV7-3 with TRBJ2-6, with D unresolved. V shed 5 bases and J shed 3 bases, with 5 bases lying between them. In germline, CDR1 is SGHTA, CDR2 FQGTGA. The CDR3 runs to 13 residues.

The CDR3 sequence is CASRSQGMNTEAFF. CDR3 coding DNA: TGTGCCAGTAGATCACAGGGGATGAACACTGAAGCTTTCTTT. V gene TRBV19 combines with J gene TRBJ1-1; the match to TRBD1 covers 7 bases. V was clipped by 6 bases and J by 0 bases; unmatched bases: 4. CDR1 LNHDA and CDR2 SQIVND come from the germline V gene (reference sequence). CDR3 length: 14 amino acids.

The genes are TRBV18 and TRBJ2-1, with 9 bases aligning to TRBD1. CDR3 length: 14 amino acids. Germline CDR1 is KGHSH and CDR2 is LQKENI. Germline trimming cut 3 bases from V and 5 bases from J; bases unmatched to any gene: 2. Here the CDR3 reads CASSPGTGHNEQFF. The CDR3 nucleotides read TGTGCCAGCTCACCCGGGACAGGGCACAATGAGCAGTTCTTC.

The table lists this clone with a few counts. V is TRBV30 and J is TRBJ1-1; D is ambiguous. Germline CDR1 reads GTSNPN; CDR2 reads SVGIG (reference sequence). The CDR3 covers 12 residues. Trimming cost V 3 bases and J 1 base, with 6 bases left between them. The DNA for the CDR3 is TGTGCCTGGAGGGCAGAGAACACTGAAGCTTTCTTT. The encoded protein is CAWRAENTEAFF. The variable domain in full, completed from reference TRBV30 and TRBJ1-1, reads SQTIHQWPATLVQPVGSPLSLECTVEGTSNPNLYWYRQAAGRGLQLLFYSVGIGQISSEVPQNLSASRPQDRQFILSSKKLLLSDSGFYLCAWRAENTEAFFGQGTRLTVV.

This chain joins TRBV10-3 and TRBJ1-4; 8 nucleotides align to TRBD1. Germline V gene lookup returns CDR1 ENHRY and CDR2 SYGVKD. Unmatched junction bases numbered 9, after V lost 2 bases and J lost 7 bases. CDR3 length: 16 residues. CDR3 sequence reads: CAISEGQGAYSEKLFF. The CDR3 bases are TGTGCCATCAGTGAGGGTCAGGGGGCGTATAGTGAAAAACTGTTTTTT.

The chain links TRBV6-7 to TRBJ1-1; 7 nucleotides align to TRBD1. TRBV6-7 is marked as an open reading frame, function uncertain. V gave up 5 bases and J gave up 3 bases; unmatched junction bases: 6. The CDR3 extends over 14 amino acids. The CDR3 sequence is CASSTQGEYTEAFF. CDR3 in DNA: TGTGCCAGCAGTACTCAGGGGGAATACACTGAAGCTTTCTTT.

The chain is built from TRBV14 and TRBJ1-2, with unresolved D. Germline V CDR1 and CDR2: SGHDN, FVKESK. V lost 6 bases, J lost 1 base, and 9 bases lay in between. This CDR3 contains 13 residues. The CDR3 DNA reads TGTGCCAGCAGTTCCCAGGTTAACTATGGCTACACCTTC. Its translation: CASSSQVNYGYTF.

V and J are TRBV30 and TRBJ2-5, with 8 bases aligning to TRBD2. The V gene's germline CDR1 is GTSNPN and CDR2 SVGIG (reference sequence). The CDR3 has 14 amino acids. Trimming removed 3 bases from V and 5 bases from J; junction bases left unmatched: 8. The CDR3 bases are TGTGCCTGGAGGGTAGCGGGATCGGGGGAGACCCAGTACTTC. It codes for CAWRVAGSGETQYF.